This T cell receptor beta chain originates from a study of T cell responses to AZD1222 COVID-19 vaccine. Overall study findings and caveats: Repertoire collection took place solely once the T cell response had peaked. Spike-specific TCR breadth and depth both grew after two AZD1222 doses. Baseline serostatus was positive in only a handful of AZD1222 recipients.

Remarks on this clone: Its antigen is still unknown.

V lost 0 bases to trimming and J lost 2 bases, with 13 bases between them. This CDR3 has 16 amino acids. Per germline, CDR1 KGHSH and CDR2 LQKENI. Data came from immunoSEQ multiplex PCR; TCRdb stores just in-frame clones and leaves some out. The sample holds around 120,000 clones, around 89% seen once. This clonotype was sampled from an adult who received the AZD1222 COVID-19 vaccine. The V and J genes are TRBV18 and TRBJ1-2; D is uncertain. The sequenced sample was peripheral blood, obtained 28 days after the second AZD1222 dose. In nucleotides, the CDR3 is TGTGCCAGCTCACCACCTGGCCGGACTTCCAACTATGGCTACACCTTC. It is translated as CASSPPGRTSNYGYTF.